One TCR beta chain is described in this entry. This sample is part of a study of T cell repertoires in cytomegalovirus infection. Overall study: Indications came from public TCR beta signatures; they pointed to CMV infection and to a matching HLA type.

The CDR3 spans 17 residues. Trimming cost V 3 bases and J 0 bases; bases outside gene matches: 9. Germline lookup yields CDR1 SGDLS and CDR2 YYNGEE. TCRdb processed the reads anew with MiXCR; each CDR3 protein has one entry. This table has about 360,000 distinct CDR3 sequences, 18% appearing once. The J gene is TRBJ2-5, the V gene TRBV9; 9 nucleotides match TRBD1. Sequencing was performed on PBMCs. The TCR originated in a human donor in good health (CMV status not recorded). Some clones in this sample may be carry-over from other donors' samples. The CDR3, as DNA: TGTGCCAGCAGCGCAGACGCCACAGGGGGCTACCAAGAGACCCAGTACTTC. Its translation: CASSADATGGYQETQYF.